These T cell receptor beta chains were read from a single sample in a study of T cell changes during pregnancy in multiple sclerosis. The table came from immunoSEQ multiplex PCR; TCRdb's copy has only in-frame clones and leaves some out. The profile shows about 72,000 clones, 91% of them singletons. This specimen was peripheral blood, taken in the third trimester of pregnancy. The source is a female donor in good health, enrolled as a control in a pregnancy study. CDR3s include the opening cysteine and the closing phenylalanine or tryptophan. The D gene is left open where the match is weak. The listing skips clone size in some rows; elsewhere it reads once, few, many or a size class.

TRBJ2-2 | few | NA | TRBV6-1 | TGTGCCAGCAGTGGGCAGGGGACCACCGGGGAGCTGTTTTTT | CASSGQGTTGELFF
TRBJ1-1 | NA | TRBD1 | TRBV6-7 | TGTGCCAGCAGTTACTCCTCGACAGGGGACGCTGAAGCTTTCTTT | CASSYSSTGDAEAFF
TRBJ2-3 | NA | NA | TRBV16 | TGTGCCAGCAGCCCTCCCGGGGGGCAGACTACGCAGTATTTT | CASSPPGGQTTQYF
TRBJ2-2 | once | TRBD1 | TRBV13 | TGTGCCAGCAGCCCACACAGGGGGCGGGAGACCGGGGAGCTGTTTTTT | CASSPHRGRETGELFF
TRBJ1-4 | NA | NA | TRBV30 | TGTGCCTGGACCCGCGGGGGAGTTTATGAAAAACTGTTTTTT | CAWTRGGVYEKLFF
TRBJ2-1 | NA | TRBD2 | TRBV5-1 | TGCGCCAGCACCCTGACTAGCGGGAGTGCGTCCTACAATGAGCAGTTCTTC | CASTLTSGSASYNEQFF
TRBJ1-2 | NA | NA | TRBV2 | TGTGCCAGCCTAGGAACCGCTACTCCGAACTATGGCTACACCTTC | CASLGTATPNYGYTF
TRBJ1-2 | once | NA | TRBV7-9 | TGTGCCAGCAGCAGTGCGGGAGAAGGGAACTATGGCTACACCTTC | CASSSAGEGNYGYTF
TRBJ1-2 | NA | NA | TRBV5-1 | TGCGCCAGCAGCCCATCCGACAGCTATGGCTACACCTTC | CASSPSDSYGYTF
TRBJ1-6 | NA | NA | TRBV5-6 | TGTGCCAGCAGCTTGCCGGGTGGGTCTAATTCACCCCTCCACTTT | CASSLPGGSNSPLHF
TRBJ2-2 | NA | NA | TRBV11-3 | TGTGCCAGCAGCTTAGATAGCACCGGGGAGCTGTTTTTT | CASSLDSTGELFF
TRBJ2-1 | NA | NA | TRBV7-7 | TGTGCCAGCAGCTTAAGCCAGGTTCCCTACAATGAGCAGTTCTTC | CASSLSQVPYNEQFF
TRBJ2-1 | once | NA | TRBV10-3 | TGTGCCATCAGTGATAGGGGATCCTACAATGAGCAGTTCTTC | CAISDRGSYNEQFF
TRBJ2-2 | once | TRBD1 | TRBV5-6 | TGTGCCAGCAGCTTTCTTCCTCCGGACAGGAACGGGGAGCTGTTTTTT | CASSFLPPDRNGELFF
TRBJ2-7 | NA | NA | TRBV10-3 | TGTGCCATCAGTGATATCGCAGGGAACGAGCAGTACTTC | CAISDIAGNEQYF
TRBJ2-7 | NA | TRBD1 | TRBV6-5 | TGTGCCAGCAGCTCGACTACAGGGGGCTCCTACGAGCAGTACTTC | CASSSTTGGSYEQYF
TRBJ2-7 | NA | TRBD1 | TRBV28 | TGTGCCAGCACCCCTACCTCGAGGACAGGCCTTTGGGGCGAGCAGTACTTC | CASTPTSRTGLWGEQYF
TRBJ2-7 | few | NA | TRBV6-5 | TGTGCCAGCAGTCTCGAAGGAAGCGTCTACGAGCAGTACTTC | CASSLEGSVYEQYF